The entry below describes one TCR beta chain. The sample comes from a study of T cell repertoires in cytomegalovirus infection. Study summary: From public TCR beta signatures came an indication of both CMV infection and matching HLA type.

In TCRdb, the reads were re-called with MiXCR into one record per CDR3 protein. The sample includes about 360,000 distinct CDR3 sequences, roughly 20% of them seen just once. CDR3 length: 15 amino acids. Germline V lookup: CDR1 SGHAT, CDR2 FQNNGV. J was trimmed by 6 bases and V by 6 bases; bases with no gene match: 9. This chain uses TRBV11-2 with TRBJ2-1; TRBD2 matches at 9 bases. The specimen was PBMCs. The TCR was taken from a human donor in good health (CMV status not recorded). Some clones in this sample may be carry-over from other donors' samples. The CDR3 sequence: CASSSGLASGNEQFF. The CDR3 DNA is TGTGCCAGCAGTTCCGGACTAGCGAGCGGCAATGAGCAGTTCTTC.